The present T cell receptor (beta chain) was sequenced within a study of T cell responses to AZD1222 COVID-19 vaccine (dated by TCRdb to the early 2020s). Context from the whole study: A total of 233 trial participants underwent TCR sequencing, of whom some 210 received two doses of AZD1222 and around 25 received two doses of the MenACWY control vaccine. Trial participants were enrolled into age subgroups of 18-55, 56-69 and 70-plus years, which contained around 150, 28 and 57 TCR-sequenced participants, respectively. What the study reported, not specific to this receptor: Because no day 14 peak-response samples were available, repertoires were characterized only after the peak T cell response. Nearly half of unique spike-specific TCRs reportedly recognized epitopes outside regions mutated in the B.1.351 and B.1.1.7 variants. Conclusions about previously exposed vaccinees are limited because only 6 or 7 AZD1222 recipients were SARS-CoV-2 seropositive at baseline. Participants were mostly white British and included more females than males, and it was suggested by the authors that clonal diversity may have been underestimated. The vaccine-associated CD4 TCRs covered the entire spike protein, and the dominant responses fell in regions 160-218 and 743-854. After two AZD1222 doses, both the breadth and the depth of spike-specific TCRs were significantly higher than at day 0 and than in MenACWY recipients. In the small 56-69-year group, the increase in depth fell short of significance, most likely because of low power.

Details on this clone: No cognate antigen has been identified for it. One base away there is no much larger clone; base qualities are not given.

The CDR3 regions of human TCRbeta chains were analyzed by immunosequencing. On the authors' methods: Repertoire TCRs were matched against a reference library of SARS-CoV-2-specific TCRs generated with the MIRA antigen-specificity platform. Breadth was defined as the fraction of unique TCRs that were SARS-CoV-2-associated. Depth was defined as the fraction of total T cells that were SARS-CoV-2-associated. Using the MIRA data, each spike-specific TCR was mapped to the spike region that the TCR reacts to and placed in a CD4 or CD8 class. Log10-transformed breadth and depth values were compared by one-way ANOVA with Sidak's multiple comparisons tests. The immuneACCESS repertoire file appears here via TCRdb, limited to in-frame rearrangements. These files lack a portion of the clones; in checked studies, under half of the deficit traces to unresolved V genes, and the cause of the others is not known. The V and J calls and clone size were taken over from that table, and D and trimming were inferred from the DNA. This sample gives about 180,000 clones in total; about 86% of them show up just once. The ten top clones hold 11% of the sample.

What this sample's time point label stands for: about 28 days (+/-7) after the second vaccine dose. Because spike-specific TCR depth and breadth did not differ between the two schedules, AZD1222 recipients who got a second dose at roughly 4 weeks were pooled with those who got a second dose at roughly 12 weeks. Samples from vaccinated people were obtained from the UK trials COV001 and COV002, which included a single-blind randomized controlled phase 2/3 trial of AZD1222 (ChAdOx1 nCoV-19) in healthy adults. Trial participant PBMC samples were collected at day 0 and day 28 after the second dose for TCRbeta chain sequencing. The CDR3 covers 11 residues, taking in both the cysteine and the phenylalanine. This entry keeps only the CDR3 DNA: 33 bases, framed from base 1. V loses 10 bases of germline sequence and J loses 4 bases, and the interval between the two ends is 8 bases. CDR1 and CDR2 are read off the germline V gene as KGHSH and LQKENI.

The source of this sequence is an adult who received the AZD1222 COVID-19 vaccine. The specimen was peripheral blood, collected 28 days after the second AZD1222 dose. The receptor chain draws on TRBV18 and TRBJ1-3; no D gene is confidently identified. The sequence in DNA is TGTGCCACCTCCGGGGGAAACACCATATATTTT. Translation gives CATSGGNTIYF.